This T cell receptor beta chain appears in the sequencing data of a study of PD-L1 blockade in urothelial cancer. Background on the study: Prior regimens of chemotherapy numbered 0 to 3 per patient. T cells were recovered from blood samples at a median of around 140,000. Findings and limits, study-wide: Stronger expansion of tumor-associated clones in blood at 3 weeks distinguished durable-benefit patients.

Sequenced by immunoSEQ multiplex PCR; TCRdb stores in-frame clones only, minus some. The repertoire holds 35,000 to 45,000 clones, with about 90% as singletons. The CDR3 has 12 residues. Looked up from germline, CDR1 is MNHEY and CDR2 is SMNVEV (reference sequence). The V and J ends lost 6 bases and 10 bases, in that order; junction bases with no gene match: 9. Time point meaning: peripheral blood 6 weeks after treatment start. Regarding this clone: Its specificity is unknown.

The source was PBMCs, collected around atezolizumab (anti-PD-L1) treatment. The V gene is TRBV27, the J gene TRBJ2-7, with 7 nucleotides matching TRBD1. The receptor comes from a man aged 65 to 79 with urothelial cancer. The CDR3 here is CASRGQVGIQYF. CDR3 in DNA: TGTGCCAGCAGAGGACAGGTTGGTATCCAGTACTTC.